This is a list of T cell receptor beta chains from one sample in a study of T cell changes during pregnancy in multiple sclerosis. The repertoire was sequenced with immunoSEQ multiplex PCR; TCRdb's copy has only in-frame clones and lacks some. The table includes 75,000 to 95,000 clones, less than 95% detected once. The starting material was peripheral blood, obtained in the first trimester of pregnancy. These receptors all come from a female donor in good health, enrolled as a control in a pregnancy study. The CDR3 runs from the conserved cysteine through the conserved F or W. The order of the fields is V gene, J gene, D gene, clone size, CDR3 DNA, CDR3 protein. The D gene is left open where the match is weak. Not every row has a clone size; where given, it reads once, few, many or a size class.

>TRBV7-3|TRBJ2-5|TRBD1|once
TGTGCCAGCGGAACAGGGGGAGAGACCCAGTACTTC
CASGTGGETQYF
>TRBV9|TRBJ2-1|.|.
TGTGCCAGCCTCAGCTCCTACAATGAGCAGTTCTTC
CASLSSYNEQFF
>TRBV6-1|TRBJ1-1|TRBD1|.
TGTGCCAGCAGTGAACCCCCGGGACAGGGCCCGAACACTGAAGCTTTCTTT
CASSEPPGQGPNTEAFF
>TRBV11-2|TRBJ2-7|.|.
TGTGCCAGCAGCTTGGCTAGAGCTCCGTACGAGCAGTACTTC
CASSLARAPYEQYF
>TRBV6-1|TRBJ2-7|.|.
TGTGCCAGCAGTGAAGTCTACAGTAGTATTGAGCAGTACTTC
CASSEVYSSIEQYF
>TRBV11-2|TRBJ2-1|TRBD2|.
TGTGCCAGCAGCTTAACGACTAGCGGTTACAATGAGCAGTTCTTC
CASSLTTSGYNEQFF
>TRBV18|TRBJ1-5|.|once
TGTGCCAGCTCATCCACGCGGGGAAGCAATCAGCCCCAGCATTTT
CASSSTRGSNQPQHF
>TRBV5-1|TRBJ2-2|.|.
TGCGCCAGCAGCTTGACTGTGAACACCGGGGAGCTGTTTTTT
CASSLTVNTGELFF
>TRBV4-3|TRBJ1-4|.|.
TGCGCCAGCAGCCAAGTAAGAGGCGGAGCAACTAATGAAAAACTGTTTTTT
CASSQVRGGATNEKLFF
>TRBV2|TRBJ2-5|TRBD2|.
TGTGCCAGCCGACCCACCCGGGGGGACGGAGAGACCCAGTACTTC
CASRPTRGDGETQYF
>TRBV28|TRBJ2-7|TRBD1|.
TGTGCCAGCAGTTCTCCCGGGACAGGGCTGAGCGAGCAGTACTTC
CASSSPGTGLSEQYF
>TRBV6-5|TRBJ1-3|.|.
TGTGCCAGCAGTAGGGCCCCAGGGGTAGGAAACACCATATATTTT
CASSRAPGVGNTIYF
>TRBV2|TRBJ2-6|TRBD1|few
TGTGCCAGCACCCGACAGGGGGGCCCTGGGGCCAACGTCCTGACTTTC
CASTRQGGPGANVLTF
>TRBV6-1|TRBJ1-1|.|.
TGTGCCAGCAGTGATGACAGTGAAGCTTTCTTT
CASSDDSEAFF
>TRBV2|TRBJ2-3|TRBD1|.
TGTGCCAGCAGGGGGAACAGGGGAGACACAGATACGCAGTATTTT
CASRGNRGDTDTQYF
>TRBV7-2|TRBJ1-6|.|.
TGTGCCAGCAGCTCAGCCCTTGGACAGCCGTTTAATTCACCCCTCCACTTT
CASSSALGQPFNSPLHF
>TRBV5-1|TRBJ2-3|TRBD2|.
TGCGCCAGCAGCTACCTAGCGGGGGTCGCAGATACGCAGTATTTT
CASSYLAGVADTQYF
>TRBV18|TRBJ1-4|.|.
TGTGCCAGCTCATTAACAGGGAAAGCAGAGGCAACTAATGAAAAACTGTTTTTT
CASSLTGKAEATNEKLFF
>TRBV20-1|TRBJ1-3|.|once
TGCAGTGCCCGACAGGGAAACACCATATATTTT
CSARQGNTIYF
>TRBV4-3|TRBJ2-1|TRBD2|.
TGCGCCAGCAGCCAAGCCGTCGGGACTAGCGGGGGGGCCCGGGACAATGAGCAGTTCTTC
CASSQAVGTSGGARDNEQFF
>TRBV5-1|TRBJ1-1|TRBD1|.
TGCGCCAGCAGCTTGGGTTTTAACAGGGGGGCGAGCACTGAAGCTTTCTTT
CASSLGFNRGASTEAFF
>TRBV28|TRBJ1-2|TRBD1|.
TGTGCCAGCAGTTCACGACAGGGGGTTTACAACTATGGCTACACCTTC
CASSSRQGVYNYGYTF
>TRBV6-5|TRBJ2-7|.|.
TGTGCCAGCAGTTATTTAGAGCCCTTCTCCTACGAGCAGTACTTC
CASSYLEPFSYEQYF
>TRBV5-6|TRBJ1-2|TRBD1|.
TGTGCCAGCAGGGCGGGGGCTCCGGGACAGGGGTTTGGCTACACCTTC
CASRAGAPGQGFGYTF
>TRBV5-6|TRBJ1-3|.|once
TGTGCCAGCAGCTCAGGGAATTCTGGAAACACCATATATTTT
CASSSGNSGNTIYF
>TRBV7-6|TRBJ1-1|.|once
TGTGCCAGCAGCCGGGAGGACGGGAACACTGAAGCTTTCTTT
CASSREDGNTEAFF
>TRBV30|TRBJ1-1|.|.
TGTGCCTGGACCCTAGGGGGGAACACTGAAGCTTTCTTT
CAWTLGGNTEAFF
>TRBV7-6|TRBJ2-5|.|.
TGTGCCAGCAGCTTATCCGGGACACCACAGACCCAGTACTTC
CASSLSGTPQTQYF
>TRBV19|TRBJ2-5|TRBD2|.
TGTGCCAGTAGTCCGCGCCCCGGGACTAGCAAAGAGACCCAGTACTTC
CASSPRPGTSKETQYF
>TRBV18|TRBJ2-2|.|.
TGTGCCAGCTCACCAAGCGTCTCGAGGGCTGCCGGGGAGCTGTTTTTT
CASSPSVSRAAGELFF
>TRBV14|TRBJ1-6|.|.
TGTGCCAGCAGCCAATGGGCCTCACCCCTCCACTTT
CASSQWASPLHF
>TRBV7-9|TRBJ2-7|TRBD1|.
TGTGCCAGCAGCCCGACCACCGGGACAGGGGGCTCCTACGAGCAGTACTTC
CASSPTTGTGGSYEQYF
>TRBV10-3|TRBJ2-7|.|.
TGTGCCATCAGTGAGTCGATAGGGGAAGTAAACTCCTACGAGCAGTACTTC
CAISESIGEVNSYEQYF
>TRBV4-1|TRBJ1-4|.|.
TGCGCCAGCAGGCGCATTGCTCTTAACAGGGAGAAGGATGAAAAACTGTTTTTT
CASRRIALNREKDEKLFF
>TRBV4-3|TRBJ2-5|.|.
TGCGCCAGCAGCCAAGATCCGGGGGGCTGGGAGACCCAGTACTTC
CASSQDPGGWETQYF
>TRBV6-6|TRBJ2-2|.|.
TGTGCCAGCAGTGGACAGAACACCGGGGAGCTGTTTTTT
CASSGQNTGELFF
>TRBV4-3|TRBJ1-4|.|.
TGCGCCAGCAGCCAAGTGGGGGGAACTAATGAAAAACTGTTTTTT
CASSQVGGTNEKLFF
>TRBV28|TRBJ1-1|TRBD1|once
TGTGCCAGCAGGGAACGGGACAGGGGAATTACGAACACTGAAGCTTTCTTT
CASRERDRGITNTEAFF
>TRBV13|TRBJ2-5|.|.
TGTGCCAGCAGCTTAGGTTTCGGCGGCTCGGAGTTAAGAAAGCAAGAGACCCAGTACTTC
CASSLGFGGSELRKQETQYF
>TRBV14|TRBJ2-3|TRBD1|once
TGTGCCAGCAGCCAAGGACAGGGAAGGCAGTATTTT
CASSQGQGRQYF
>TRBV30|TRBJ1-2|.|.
TGTGCCTGGAGTTGGGGGCACGGCTACACCTTC
CAWSWGHGYTF
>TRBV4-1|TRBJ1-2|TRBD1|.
TGCGCCAGCAGCCAACAAGACAGGGCAAACTATGGCTACACCTTC
CASSQQDRANYGYTF
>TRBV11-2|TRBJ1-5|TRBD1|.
TGTGCCAGCAGTTGGGACAGGAGTCAGCCCCAGCATTTT
CASSWDRSQPQHF
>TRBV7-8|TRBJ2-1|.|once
TGTGCCAGCAGTCAGTCCTACAATGAGCAGTTCTTC
CASSQSYNEQFF
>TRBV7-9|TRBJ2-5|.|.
TGTGCCAGCAGTCCTAGTTTGGACCAAGAGACCCAGTACTTC
CASSPSLDQETQYF
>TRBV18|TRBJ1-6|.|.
TGTGCCAGCTCACCGAGCCCAGGGGCGGGTAATTCACCCCTCCACTTT
CASSPSPGAGNSPLHF
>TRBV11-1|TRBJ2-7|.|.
TGTGCCAGCAGCCCGACGGACACCCGATACCCATACGAGCAGTACTTC
CASSPTDTRYPYEQYF
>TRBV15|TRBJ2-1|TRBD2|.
TGTGCCACCAGCCAGAGCGGGGGGCGGGGGTTCTTC
CATSQSGGRGFF
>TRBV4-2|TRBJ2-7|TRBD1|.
TGTGCCAGCAGCCAAGATGCCCGTACAGGGGGCTACACCTACGAGCAGTACTTC
CASSQDARTGGYTYEQYF
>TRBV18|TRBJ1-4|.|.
TGTGCCAGCTCACCGACCCGAGGAATGAGAGAAAAACTGTTTTTT
CASSPTRGMREKLFF
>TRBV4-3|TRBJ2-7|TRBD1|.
TGCGCCAGCAGCGCCGGGACAGGGCCCAAAGGAATTTACGAGCAGTACTTC
CASSAGTGPKGIYEQYF
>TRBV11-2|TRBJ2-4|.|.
TGTGCCAGCAGCCCCCGCGGGGTTTTAGCCAAAAACATTCAGTACTTC
CASSPRGVLAKNIQYF
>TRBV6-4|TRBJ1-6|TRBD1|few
TGTGCCAGCGGAGCCGGGACAGGGTCCTCACCCCTCCACTTT
CASGAGTGSSPLHF